This TCR beta chain was documented in a study of cytomegalovirus exposure and HLA in healthy donors. Overall study results and limits: One later analysis, an examination of the approximately 130 validation repertoires, found that first-cohort TCR clusters tended to co-occur in them.

CDR3 length equals 15 residues. Germline trimming cut 4 bases from V and 4 bases from J; bases unmatched to any gene: 4. The V gene's germline CDR1 is MNHNS and CDR2 SASEGT. Measured with immunoSEQ multiplex PCR; TCRdb has only the in-frame clones, and not every one. The sample lists hundreds of thousands of clones, 70% to 90% occurring once. Note on this clone: Antigen: not known.

Sequencing was carried out using PBMCs. The receptor comes from a woman between 18 and 30 years old in good health and CMV-seronegative. The gene calls are TRBV6-1 and TRBJ2-1; 10 bases match TRBD2. The CDR3 loop reads CASSGLAGAYNEQFF. CDR3 in DNA: TGTGCCAGCAGTGGTCTAGCGGGAGCGTACAATGAGCAGTTCTTC.